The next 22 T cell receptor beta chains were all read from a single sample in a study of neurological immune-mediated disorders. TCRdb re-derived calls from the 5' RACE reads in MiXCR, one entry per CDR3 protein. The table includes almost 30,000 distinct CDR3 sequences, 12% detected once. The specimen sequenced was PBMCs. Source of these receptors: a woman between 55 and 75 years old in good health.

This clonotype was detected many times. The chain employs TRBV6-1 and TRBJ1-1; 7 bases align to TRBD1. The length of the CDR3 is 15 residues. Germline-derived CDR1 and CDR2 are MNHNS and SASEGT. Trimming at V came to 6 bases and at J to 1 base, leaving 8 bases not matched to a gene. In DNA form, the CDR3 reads TGTGCCAGCAGCGCGCCGGGACAGTGGAACACTGAAGCTTTCTTT. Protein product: CASSAPGQWNTEAFF.

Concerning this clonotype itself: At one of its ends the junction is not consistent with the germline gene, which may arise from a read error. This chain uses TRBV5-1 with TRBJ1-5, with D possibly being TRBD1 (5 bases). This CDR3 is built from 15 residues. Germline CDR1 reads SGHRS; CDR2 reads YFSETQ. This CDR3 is CASSLWGGRNLPQHF. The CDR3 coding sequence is TGCGCCAGCAGCTTGTGGGGCGGGAGGAATCTGCCCCAGCATTTT. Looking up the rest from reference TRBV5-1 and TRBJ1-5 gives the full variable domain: KAGVTQTPRYLIKTRGQQVTLSCSPISGHRSVSWYQQTPGQGLQFLFEYFSETQRNKGNFPGRFSGRQFSNSRSEMNVSTLELGDSALYLCASSLWGGRNLPQHFGDGTRLSIL.

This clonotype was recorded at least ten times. In nucleotides, the CDR3 is TGCAGTGCTAGAGGGGGACAGAACACTGAAGCTTTCTTT. This codes for CSARGGQNTEAFF. V is TRBV20-1 and J is TRBJ1-1; D is perhaps TRBD1 (6 bases). The CDR3 is 13 residues long. Looked up from germline, CDR1 is DFQATT and CDR2 is SNEGSKA (reference sequence). Trimming removed 1 base at V and 1 base at J, with 7 bases between.

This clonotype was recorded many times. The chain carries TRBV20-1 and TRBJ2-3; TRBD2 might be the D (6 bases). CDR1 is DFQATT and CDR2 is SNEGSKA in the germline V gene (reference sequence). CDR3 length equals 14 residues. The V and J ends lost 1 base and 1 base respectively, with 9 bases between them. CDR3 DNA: TGCAGTGCTAGAGCTTGGGGGGGCACAGATACGCAGTATTTT. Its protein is CSARAWGGTDTQYF.

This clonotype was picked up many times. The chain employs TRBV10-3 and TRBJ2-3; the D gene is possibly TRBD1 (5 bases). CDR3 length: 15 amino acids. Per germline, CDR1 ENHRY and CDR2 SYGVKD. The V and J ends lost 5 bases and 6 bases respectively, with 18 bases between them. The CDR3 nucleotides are TGTGCCATCAGTACTTCAGGGATGGGGTTGGATACGCAGTATTTT. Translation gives CAISTSGMGLDTQYF.

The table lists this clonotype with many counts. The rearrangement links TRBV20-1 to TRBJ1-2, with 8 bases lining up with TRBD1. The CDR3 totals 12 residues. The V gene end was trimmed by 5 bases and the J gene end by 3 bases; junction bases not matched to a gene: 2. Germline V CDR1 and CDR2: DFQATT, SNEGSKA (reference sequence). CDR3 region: CSAATGDYGYTF. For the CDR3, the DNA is TGCAGTGCTGCGACAGGGGACTATGGCTACACCTTC.

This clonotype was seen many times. CDR3 sequence: CSVDPASSYNEQFF. In DNA form, the CDR3 reads TGCAGCGTTGACCCAGCTAGCTCCTACAATGAGCAGTTCTTC. The chain joins TRBV29-1 to TRBJ2-1; D is unclear. Between the trimmed V and J ends, which lost 3 bases and 0 bases, there was a span of 9 bases. Germline V gene data show CDR1 as SQVTM and CDR2 as ANQGSEA. This CDR3 spans 14 amino acids.

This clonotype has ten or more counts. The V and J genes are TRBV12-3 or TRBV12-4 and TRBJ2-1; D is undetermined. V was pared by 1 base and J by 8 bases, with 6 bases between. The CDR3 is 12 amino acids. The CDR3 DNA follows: TGTGCCAGCAGTTTAGACGGTTATGAGCAGTTCTTC. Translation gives CASSLDGYEQFF.

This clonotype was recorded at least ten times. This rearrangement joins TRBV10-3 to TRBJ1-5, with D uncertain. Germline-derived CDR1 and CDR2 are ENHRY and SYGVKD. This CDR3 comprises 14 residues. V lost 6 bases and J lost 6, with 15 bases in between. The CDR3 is CAISRGIEGQPQHF. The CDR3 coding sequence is TGTGCCATCAGCCGGGGAATCGAGGGTCAGCCCCAGCATTTT.

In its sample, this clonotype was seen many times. The CDR3 sequence: CASSAGGDYGYTF. Here the CDR3 DNA reads TGCGCCAGCAGCGCCGGCGGGGATTATGGCTACACCTTC. The rearrangement uses TRBV5-1 and TRBJ1-2; D unclear. The CDR3 runs 13 residues. CDR1 is SGHRS, CDR2 YFSETQ, per germline. V lost 4 bases and J lost 5, with 12 bases in between.

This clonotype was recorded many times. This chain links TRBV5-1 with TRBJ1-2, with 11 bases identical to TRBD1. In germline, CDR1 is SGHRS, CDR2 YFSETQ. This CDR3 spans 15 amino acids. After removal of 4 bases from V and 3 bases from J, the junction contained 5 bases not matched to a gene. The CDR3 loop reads CASSLAGQGDYGYTF. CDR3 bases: TGCGCCAGCAGCCTGGCGGGACAGGGGGACTATGGCTACACCTTC.

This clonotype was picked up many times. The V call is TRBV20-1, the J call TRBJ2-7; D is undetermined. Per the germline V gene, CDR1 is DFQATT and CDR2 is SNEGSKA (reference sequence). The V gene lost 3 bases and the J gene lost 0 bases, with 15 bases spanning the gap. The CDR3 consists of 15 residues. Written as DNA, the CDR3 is TGCAGTGCTAGTGAACCAACCCGACACTCCTACGAGCAGTACTTC. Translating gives CSASEPTRHSYEQYF.

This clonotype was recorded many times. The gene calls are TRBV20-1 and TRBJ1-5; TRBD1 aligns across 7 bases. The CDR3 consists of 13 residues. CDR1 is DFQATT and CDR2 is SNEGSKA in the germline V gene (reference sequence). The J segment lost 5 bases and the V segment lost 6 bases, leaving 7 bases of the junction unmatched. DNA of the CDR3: TGCAGTGCCCGAGGGACAGTAGATCAGCCCCAGCATTTT. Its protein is CSARGTVDQPQHF.

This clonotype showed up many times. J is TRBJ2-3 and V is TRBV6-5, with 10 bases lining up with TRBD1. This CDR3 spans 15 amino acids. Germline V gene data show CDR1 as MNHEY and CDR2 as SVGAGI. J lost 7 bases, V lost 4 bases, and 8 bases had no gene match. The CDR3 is CASSSPGQGLNTQYF. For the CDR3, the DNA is TGTGCCAGCAGTTCGCCGGGACAGGGGTTAAATACGCAGTATTTT.

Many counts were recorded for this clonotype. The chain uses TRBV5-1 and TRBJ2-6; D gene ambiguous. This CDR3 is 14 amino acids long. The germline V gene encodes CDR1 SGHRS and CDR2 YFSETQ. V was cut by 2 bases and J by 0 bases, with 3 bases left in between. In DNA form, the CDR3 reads TGCGCCAGCAGCTTCCGCTCTGGGGCCAACGTCCTGACTTTC. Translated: CASSFRSGANVLTF.

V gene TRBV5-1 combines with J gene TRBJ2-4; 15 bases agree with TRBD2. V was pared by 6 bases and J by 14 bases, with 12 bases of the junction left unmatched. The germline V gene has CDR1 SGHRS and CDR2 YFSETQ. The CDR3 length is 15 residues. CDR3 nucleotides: TGCGCCAGCACCCCCGGGACTAGCGGGGGGCTGTATAAGTACTTC. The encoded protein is CASTPGTSGGLYKYF.

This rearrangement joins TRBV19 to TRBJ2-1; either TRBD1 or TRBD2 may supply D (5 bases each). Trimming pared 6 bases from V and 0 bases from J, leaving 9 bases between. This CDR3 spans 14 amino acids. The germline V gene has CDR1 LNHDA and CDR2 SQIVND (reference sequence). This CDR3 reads CASRSGGSYNEQFF. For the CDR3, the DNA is TGTGCCAGTAGGAGTGGGGGCTCCTACAATGAGCAGTTCTTC.

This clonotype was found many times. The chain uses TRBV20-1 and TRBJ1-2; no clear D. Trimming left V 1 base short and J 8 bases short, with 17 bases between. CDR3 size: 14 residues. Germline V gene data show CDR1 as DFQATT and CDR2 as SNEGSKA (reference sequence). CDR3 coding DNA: TGCAGTGCTAGAGTAAACCGCGGCTCCGGCGGCTACACCTTC. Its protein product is CSARVNRGSGGYTF.

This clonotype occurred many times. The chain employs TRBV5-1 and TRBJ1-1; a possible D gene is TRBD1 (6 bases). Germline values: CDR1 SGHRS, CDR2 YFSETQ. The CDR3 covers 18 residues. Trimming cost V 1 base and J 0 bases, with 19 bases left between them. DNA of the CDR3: TGCGCCAGCAGCTTGTCCTACAGGGCTGGTGGGATGAACACTGAAGCTTTCTTT. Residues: CASSLSYRAGGMNTEAFF. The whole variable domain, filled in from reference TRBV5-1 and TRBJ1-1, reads KAGVTQTPRYLIKTRGQQVTLSCSPISGHRSVSWYQQTPGQGLQFLFEYFSETQRNKGNFPGRFSGRQFSNSRSEMNVSTLELGDSALYLCASSLSYRAGGMNTEAFFGQGTRLTVV.

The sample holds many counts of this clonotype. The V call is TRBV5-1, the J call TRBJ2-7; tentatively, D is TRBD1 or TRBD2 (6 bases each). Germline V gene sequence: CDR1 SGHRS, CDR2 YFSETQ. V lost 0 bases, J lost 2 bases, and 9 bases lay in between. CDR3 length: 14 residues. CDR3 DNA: TGCGCCAGCAGCTTGGAGGGGGGTCCCTACGAGCAGTACTTC. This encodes CASSLEGGPYEQYF.

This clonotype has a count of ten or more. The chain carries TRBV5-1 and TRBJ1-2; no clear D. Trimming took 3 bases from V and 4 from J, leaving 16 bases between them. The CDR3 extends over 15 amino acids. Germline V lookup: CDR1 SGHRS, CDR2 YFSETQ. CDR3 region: CASSSAEVEGYGYTF. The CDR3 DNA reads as TGCGCCAGCAGCTCTGCCGAAGTCGAGGGCTATGGCTACACCTTC.

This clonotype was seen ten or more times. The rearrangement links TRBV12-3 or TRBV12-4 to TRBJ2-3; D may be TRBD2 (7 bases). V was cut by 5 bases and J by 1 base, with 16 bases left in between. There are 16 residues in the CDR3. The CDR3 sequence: CASSKGEGVGTDTQYF. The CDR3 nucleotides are TGTGCCAGCAGTAAGGGGGAGGGGGTCGGCACAGATACGCAGTATTTT.